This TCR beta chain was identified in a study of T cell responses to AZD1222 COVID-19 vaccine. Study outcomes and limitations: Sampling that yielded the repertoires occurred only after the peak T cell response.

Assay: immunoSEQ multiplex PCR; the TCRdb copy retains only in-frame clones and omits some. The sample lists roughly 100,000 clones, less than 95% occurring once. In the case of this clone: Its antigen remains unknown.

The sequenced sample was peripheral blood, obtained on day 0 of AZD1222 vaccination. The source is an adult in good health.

DNA of the CDR3: TGTGCCAGTAGTAGGCAGGGTGGCCATCAGCCCCAGCATTTT. This codes for CASSRQGGHQPQHF. The chain joins TRBV19 to TRBJ1-5; possible D gene TRBD1, 5 bases. Germline V gene sequence: CDR1 LNHDA, CDR2 SQIVND (reference sequence). The ends were cut back, 4 bases at V and 5 bases at J, with 12 bases in the middle. This CDR3 contains 14 residues.